This passage covers 3 T cell receptor beta chains from one sample sequenced in a study of OX40 agonist ivuxolimab in advanced cancers. Sequencing was performed with immunoSEQ multiplex PCR; in TCRdb, only in-frame clones are kept and a portion is missing. The sample gives tens of thousands of clones, around nine tenths of which show up once; more than 0.85% is in the top ten. The sample here was CD4+ or CD8+ T cells sorted from blood, taken in a trial of the OX40 agonist ivuxolimab. The receptor source for this set is an adult with an advanced solid tumor such as melanoma, head and neck, liver or kidney cancer.

V usage is TRBV30 and J usage is TRBJ1-2; D not resolved. CDR1 is GTSNPN and CDR2 is SVGIG in the germline V gene (reference sequence). There are 11 residues in the CDR3. Trimming took off 3 bases at V and 1 base at J, with 3 bases between the two ends. CDR3 sequence: CAWSHNYGYTF. Written as DNA, the CDR3 is TGTGCCTGGAGCCATAACTATGGCTACACCTTC.

This rearrangement joins TRBV9 to TRBJ2-5; 11 nucleotides agree with TRBD2. From germline, CDR1 is SGDLS and CDR2 YYNGEE. With 3 bases clipped from V and 4 bases from J, the junction kept 11 bases outside the gene matches. There are 17 residues in the CDR3. CDR3 nucleotide sequence: TGTGCCAGCAGCGCAACTAGCGGGGGTTCCAGGGGAGAGACCCAGTACTTC. Translated: CASSATSGGSRGETQYF.

V usage is TRBV19 and J usage is TRBJ1-3; the D gene is possibly TRBD1 (6 bases). In germline, CDR1 is LNHDA, CDR2 SQIVND (reference sequence). V gave up 5 bases and J gave up 0 bases, with 14 bases separating them. This CDR3 region has 16 residues. The CDR3 reads CASSPVDRLSGNTIYF. CDR3 DNA: TGTGCCAGTAGTCCGGTGGACAGACTCTCTGGAAACACCATATATTTT.